This TCR beta chain is from a study of CD4+ T cells in melanoma. Study-wide results and limits: Diverse differentiation states were reported for melanoma neoantigen-specific CD4+ T cells. A reported correlation linked neoantigen-specific CD4+ T cells to CD8+, macrophage and B cell function.

A remark on this clone: Its antigen is as yet unknown.

V lost 5 bases, J lost 11 bases, and 16 bases lay in between. The CDR3 is 13 residues long. Looked up from germline, CDR1 is SGHVS and CDR2 is FNYEAQ. This table comes from immunoSEQ multiplex PCR, and its TCRdb copy is limited to in-frame clones, with some not included. The sample shows 10,000 to 12,000 clones, around 65% of them seen only once. The chain links TRBV7-6 to TRBJ2-1; a weak D match, TRBD1 (6 bases). This sequence originates from a human donor with melanoma. Material: cells from a culture (not recorded whether cultured in vitro). As DNA, the CDR3 is TGTGCCAGCAGCCCCGCTCCGACAGGAAAGCAGTTCTTC. Encoded protein: CASSPAPTGKQFF.